Described below is a single T cell receptor beta chain sequence and its context. These data are taken from a study of cytomegalovirus exposure and HLA in healthy donors. This CDR3 is built from 14 residues. The J segment lost 6 bases and the V segment lost 6 bases, leaving 4 bases of the junction unmatched. Germline lookup yields CDR1 MNHEY and CDR2 SVGAGI. Researchers ran the PCR with 60 Vbeta and 13 Jbeta primers. Repertoires were generated with immunoSEQ multiplex PCR, while TCRdb's copy carries only in-frame clones and drops some. In total, the table holds tens of thousands of clones. This clonotype was sampled from a middle-aged woman in good health and CMV-seropositive. Sequenced sample: PBMCs. The rearrangement links TRBV6-5 to TRBJ2-1; 11 nucleotides line up with TRBD2. CDR3 nucleotide sequence: TGTGCCAGCAGCCTAGCGGGAGGCTCCAATGAGCAGTTCTTC. This gives the protein CASSLAGGSNEQFF.